This T cell receptor beta chain was observed in a study of cytomegalovirus exposure and HLA in healthy donors. General study findings and limits: A later analysis by the authors found several of the most significant clusters apparently linked to common viral pathogens.

Amplification used 60 Vbeta primers and 13 Jbeta primers. Assay: immunoSEQ multiplex PCR; the TCRdb copy retains only in-frame clones and omits some. The table has about 120,000 clones, 50% to 75% seen once. Per germline, CDR1 MNHNS and CDR2 SASEGT. Trimming removed 7 bases at V and 5 bases at J, with 14 bases between. This CDR3 spans 13 amino acids. In its sample, this clone was seen a few times. Antigen: not known. The genes are TRBV6-1 and TRBJ1-1; no clear D. The sample consisted of PBMCs. This sequence was found in a woman in her thirties or forties in good health and CMV-seropositive. CDR3 amino acids: CASTRVLGTEAFF. CDR3 bases: TGTGCCAGCACGCGGGTATTGGGAACTGAAGCTTTCTTT.